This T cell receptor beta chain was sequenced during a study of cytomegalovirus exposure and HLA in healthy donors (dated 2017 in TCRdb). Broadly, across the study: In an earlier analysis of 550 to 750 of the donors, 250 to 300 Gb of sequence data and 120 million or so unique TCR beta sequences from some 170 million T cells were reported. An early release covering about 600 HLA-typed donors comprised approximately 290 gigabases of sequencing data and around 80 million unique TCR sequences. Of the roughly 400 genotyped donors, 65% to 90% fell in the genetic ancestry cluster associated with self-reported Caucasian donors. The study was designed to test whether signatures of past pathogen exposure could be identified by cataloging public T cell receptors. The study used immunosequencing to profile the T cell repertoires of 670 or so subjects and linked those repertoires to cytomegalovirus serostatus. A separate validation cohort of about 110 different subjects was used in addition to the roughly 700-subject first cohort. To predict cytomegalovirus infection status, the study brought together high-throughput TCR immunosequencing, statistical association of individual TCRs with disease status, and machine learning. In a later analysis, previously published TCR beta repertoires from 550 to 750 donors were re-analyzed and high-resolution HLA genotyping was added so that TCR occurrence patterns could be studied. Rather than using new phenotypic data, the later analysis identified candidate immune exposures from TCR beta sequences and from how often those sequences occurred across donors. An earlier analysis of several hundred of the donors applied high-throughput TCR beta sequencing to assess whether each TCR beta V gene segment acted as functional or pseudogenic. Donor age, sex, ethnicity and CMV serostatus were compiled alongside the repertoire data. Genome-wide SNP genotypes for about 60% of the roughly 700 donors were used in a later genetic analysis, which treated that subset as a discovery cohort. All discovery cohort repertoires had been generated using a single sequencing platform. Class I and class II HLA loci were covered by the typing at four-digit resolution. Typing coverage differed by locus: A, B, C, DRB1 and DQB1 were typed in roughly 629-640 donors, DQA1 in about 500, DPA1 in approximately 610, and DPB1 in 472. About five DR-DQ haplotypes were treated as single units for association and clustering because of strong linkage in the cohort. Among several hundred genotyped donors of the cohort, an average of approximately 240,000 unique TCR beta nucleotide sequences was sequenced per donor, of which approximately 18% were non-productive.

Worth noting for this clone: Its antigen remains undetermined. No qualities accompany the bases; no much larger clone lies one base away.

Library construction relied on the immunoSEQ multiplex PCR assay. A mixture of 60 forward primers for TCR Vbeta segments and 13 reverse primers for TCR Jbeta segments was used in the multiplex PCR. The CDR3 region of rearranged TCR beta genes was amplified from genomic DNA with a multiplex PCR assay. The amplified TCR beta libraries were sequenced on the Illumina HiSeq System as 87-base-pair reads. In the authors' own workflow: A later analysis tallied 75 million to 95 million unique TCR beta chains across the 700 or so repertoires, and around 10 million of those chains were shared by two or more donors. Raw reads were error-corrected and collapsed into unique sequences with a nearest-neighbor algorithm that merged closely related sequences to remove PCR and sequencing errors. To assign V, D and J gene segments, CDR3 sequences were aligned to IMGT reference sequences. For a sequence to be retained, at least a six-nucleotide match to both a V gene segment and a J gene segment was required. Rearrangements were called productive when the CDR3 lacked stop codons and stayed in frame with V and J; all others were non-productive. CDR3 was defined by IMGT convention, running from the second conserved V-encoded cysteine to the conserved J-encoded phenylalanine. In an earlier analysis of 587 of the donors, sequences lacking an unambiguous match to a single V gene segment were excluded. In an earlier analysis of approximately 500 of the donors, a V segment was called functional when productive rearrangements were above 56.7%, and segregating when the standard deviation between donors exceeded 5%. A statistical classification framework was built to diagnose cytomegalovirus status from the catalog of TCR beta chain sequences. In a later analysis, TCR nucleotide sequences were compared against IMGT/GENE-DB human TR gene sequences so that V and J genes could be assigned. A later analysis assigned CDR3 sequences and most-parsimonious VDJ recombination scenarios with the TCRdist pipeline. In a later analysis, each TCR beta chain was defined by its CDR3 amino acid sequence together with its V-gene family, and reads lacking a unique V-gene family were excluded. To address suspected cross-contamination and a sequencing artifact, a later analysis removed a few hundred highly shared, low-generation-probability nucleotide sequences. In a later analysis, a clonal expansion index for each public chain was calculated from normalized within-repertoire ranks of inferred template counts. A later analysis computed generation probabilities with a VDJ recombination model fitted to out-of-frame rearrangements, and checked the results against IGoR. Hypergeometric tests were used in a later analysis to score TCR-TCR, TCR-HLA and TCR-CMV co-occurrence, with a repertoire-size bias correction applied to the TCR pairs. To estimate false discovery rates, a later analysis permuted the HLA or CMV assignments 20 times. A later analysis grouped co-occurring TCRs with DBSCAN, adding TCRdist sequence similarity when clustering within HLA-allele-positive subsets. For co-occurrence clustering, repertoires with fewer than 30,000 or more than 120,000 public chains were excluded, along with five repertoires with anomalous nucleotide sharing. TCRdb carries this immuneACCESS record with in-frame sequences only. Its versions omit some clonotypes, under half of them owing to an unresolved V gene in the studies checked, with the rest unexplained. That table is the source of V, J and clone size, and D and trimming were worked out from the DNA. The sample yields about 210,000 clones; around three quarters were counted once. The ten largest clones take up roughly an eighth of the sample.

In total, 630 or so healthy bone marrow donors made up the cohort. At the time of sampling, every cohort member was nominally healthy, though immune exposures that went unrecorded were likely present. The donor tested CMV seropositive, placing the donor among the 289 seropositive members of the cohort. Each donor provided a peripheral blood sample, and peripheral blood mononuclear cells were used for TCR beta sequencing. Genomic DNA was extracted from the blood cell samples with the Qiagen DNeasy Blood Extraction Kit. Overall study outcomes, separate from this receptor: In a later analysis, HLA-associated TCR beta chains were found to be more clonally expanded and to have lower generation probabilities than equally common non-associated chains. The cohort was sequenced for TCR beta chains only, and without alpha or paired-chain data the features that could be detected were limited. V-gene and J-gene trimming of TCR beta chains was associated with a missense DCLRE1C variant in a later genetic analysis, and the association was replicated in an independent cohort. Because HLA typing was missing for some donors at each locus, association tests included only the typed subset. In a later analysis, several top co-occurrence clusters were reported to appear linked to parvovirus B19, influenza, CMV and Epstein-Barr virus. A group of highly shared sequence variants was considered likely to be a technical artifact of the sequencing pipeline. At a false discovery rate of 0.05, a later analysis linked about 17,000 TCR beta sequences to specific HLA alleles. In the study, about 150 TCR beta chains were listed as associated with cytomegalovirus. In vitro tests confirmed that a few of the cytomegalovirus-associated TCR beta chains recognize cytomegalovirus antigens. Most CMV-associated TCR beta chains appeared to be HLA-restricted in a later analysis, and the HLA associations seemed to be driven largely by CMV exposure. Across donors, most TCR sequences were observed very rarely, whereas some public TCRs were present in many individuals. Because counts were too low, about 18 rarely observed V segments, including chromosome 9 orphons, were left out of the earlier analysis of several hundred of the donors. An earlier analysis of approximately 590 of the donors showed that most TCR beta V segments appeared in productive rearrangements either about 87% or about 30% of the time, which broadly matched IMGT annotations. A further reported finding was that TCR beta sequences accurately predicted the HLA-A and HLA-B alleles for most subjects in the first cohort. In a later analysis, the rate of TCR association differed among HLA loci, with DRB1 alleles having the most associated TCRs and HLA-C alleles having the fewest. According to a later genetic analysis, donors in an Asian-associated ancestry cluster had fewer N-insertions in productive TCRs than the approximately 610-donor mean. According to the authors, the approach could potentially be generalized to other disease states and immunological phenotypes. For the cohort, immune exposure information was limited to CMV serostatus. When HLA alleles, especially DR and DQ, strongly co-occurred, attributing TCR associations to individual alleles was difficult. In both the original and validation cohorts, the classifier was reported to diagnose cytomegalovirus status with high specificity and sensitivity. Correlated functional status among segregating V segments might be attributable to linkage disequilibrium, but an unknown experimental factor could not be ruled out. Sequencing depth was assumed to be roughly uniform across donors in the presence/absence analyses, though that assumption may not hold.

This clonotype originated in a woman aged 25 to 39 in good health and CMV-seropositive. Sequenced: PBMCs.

The CDR3 region reads CASTSGGGSNQPQHF. The nucleotides are TGTGCCAGTACCTCCGGGGGAGGAAGCAATCAGCCCCAGCATTTT. The chain couples TRBV19 to TRBJ1-5; 5 matching bases give a weak D call of TRBD1. The V and J ends are trimmed by 7 bases and 1 base, leaving 14 bases between them. Reading from cysteine to phenylalanine, the CDR3 counts 15 amino acids. Only the CDR3 part of the read is kept: 45 bases, read in frame from the first base. Looking up the germline V gene (reference sequence) yields CDR1 LNHDA and CDR2 SQIVND.